These T cell receptor beta chains were read from a single sample in a study of blood T cells in healthy people across ages. TCRdb re-analysed the 5' RACE reads in MiXCR, keeping a single row per CDR3 protein. The repertoire holds over a million distinct CDR3 sequences, roughly 45% seen once, with approximately 17% in the top ten. The material sequenced was blood. Source of these receptors: a woman aged 55-69 years in good health. CDR3s leave out the opening cysteine and the closing phenylalanine or tryptophan. Fields, in order: J gene, V gene, CDR3 length, clone size, CDR3 protein. Some rows have no size entry. The others give once, few or many, or a class for an expanded clone.

TRBJ2-7,TRBV28,11,few,ASIDRSSYEQY
TRBJ2-7,TRBV7-9,13,few,ASSFDRDRSYEQY
TRBJ1-1,TRBV20-1,13,NA,SARARGQGNTEAF
TRBJ2-7,TRBV7-2,14,few,ASSLTSGNLGYEQY
TRBJ1-1,TRBV5-6,11,NA,ASSLGARTEAF
TRBJ2-5,TRBV18,14,NA,ASSPPLQGRQETQY
TRBJ2-7,TRBV27,9,NA,AIRRGYEQY
TRBJ2-7,TRBV5-1,11,many,ASTRGGSYEQY
TRBJ2-3,TRBV24-1,12,NA,GTSKSGSTDTQY
TRBJ2-7,TRBV5-1,11,few,ASSSLAGYEQY
TRBJ1-2,TRBV12-5,13,NA,AGGLNQGLAEGYT
NA,TRBV4-1,10,few,ASSQGPREQY
TRBJ2-1,TRBV5-1,13,few,ASSLTGTGGHEQF
TRBJ1-2,TRBV18,10,NA,ASSPPSRGYT
TRBJ1-5,TRBV20-1,10,NA,SARGYNQPQH
TRBJ1-2,TRBV15,11,NA,ATSAQGGYGYT
TRBJ2-1,TRBV14,13,NA,ASSQERESYNEQF
TRBJ2-5,TRBV2,13,NA,ASSEGSLARETQY
TRBJ2-3,TRBV15,11,NA,ATSRGVTDTQY
TRBJ2-1,TRBV14,12,NA,ASSQDFLGDEQF
TRBJ2-2,TRBV20-1,14,once,SARDLRDSGTGELF
TRBJ1-1,TRBV2,11,NA,ASGRESNTEAF
TRBJ2-5,TRBV6-6,15,NA,ASSYVVEAGGQETQY
TRBJ2-1,TRBV4-1,13,NA,ASSKHGLAPNEQF